The entry that follows covers one T cell receptor beta chain sequence. Other DNA sequences in this sample translate to the same CDR3. Terminally differentiated effector memory CD45RA+ cells were excluded by CCR7 positive selection of CD45RO-negative cells. The data belong to a study of shared clonotypes between healthy human individuals. Each subset's genomic DNA was split evenly across several immunoSEQ plates. Some clones are missing from TCRdb's copy, which holds only in-frame ones; the method was immunoSEQ multiplex PCR. The data contain under 700,000 clones, roughly 95% of them seen just once; the ten biggest clones take up over 0.1%. The CDR3 spans 12 residues. Germline assignment: CDR1 SGHRS and CDR2 YFSETQ. V was trimmed by 2 bases and J by 6 bases, leaving 6 bases between them.

This chain links TRBV5-1 with TRBJ2-1; D not certain. Material: naive CD8+ T cells sorted from blood. This TCR came from a woman between 25 and 40 years old in good health. The CDR3 DNA sequence: TGCGCCAGCAGCTTAAACATCAATGAGCAGTTCTTC. It is translated as CASSLNINEQFF.